The TCR beta chain under discussion was sequenced for a study of identical twins' blood T cells. This clonotype rates as medium-sized (0.01 to 0.1%). TCRdb processed the 5' RACE reads anew with MiXCR; each CDR3 protein has one entry. The profile shows roughly 380,000 distinct CDR3 sequences, roughly 31% of them singletons. The V gene lost 3 bases and the J gene lost 0 bases, with 16 bases spanning the gap. The CDR3 has 18 amino acids. From germline, CDR1 is SGDLS and CDR2 YYNGEE. The chain combines TRBV9 with TRBJ1-6, with D perhaps TRBD1 (5 bases). This TCR derives from a woman between 18 and 50 years old in good health. Sequencing was performed on PBMCs. The CDR3 DNA follows: TGTGCCAGCAGCGAGGGGACCGGCCAGAGCTCCTATAATTCACCCCTCCACTTT. Amino acid sequence: CASSEGTGQSSYNSPLHF.